Here is one T cell receptor (beta chain) with its context. The antigen is undetermined. The sample is drawn from a study of pediatric ulcerative colitis. Study observations and caveats: Ulcerative colitis patients shared more blood-rectal clones than controls. Clonal expansions reduced rectal repertoire diversity in acute severe colitis. This repertoire reflects total lymphocytes rather than subpopulations like regulatory T cells.

Control subjects, colonoscoped for suspected IBD, had macroscopically and histologically normal endoscopy. This CDR3 comprises 13 residues. J lost 1 base, V lost 8 bases, and 4 bases had no gene match. Germline V CDR1 and CDR2: MNHNY, SVGAGI (reference sequence). Some clones are missing from TCRdb's copy, which holds only in-frame ones; the method was immunoSEQ multiplex PCR. The repertoire holds 57,000 or so clones, with 80% to 90% as singletons. Sequencing input: blood. The sequence was obtained from a boy aged 5-17 years who was a control in a study of pediatric ulcerative colitis. The chain joins TRBV6-6 to TRBJ2-5, with TRBD2 matching 7 bases. As DNA, the CDR3 is TGTGCCAGCCTCTGGGGGGGCCAAGAGACCCAGTACTTC. Translated: CASLWGGQETQYF.